These 32 T cell receptor beta chains came from one sample sequenced in a study of CD8+ T cells in alopecia areata. After isolation, RNA underwent reverse transcription to generate cDNA as the sequencing template. Using immunoSEQ multiplex PCR, the repertoire was profiled, and TCRdb retains in-frame clones only, with some absent. The table lists about 210,000 clones, around 66% of them singletons. The treatment was: oral pan-JAK inhibitor, 5-10 mg twice daily. Sequences were derived from CD4+ T cells sorted from blood, sampled at week 4, from a patient treated with tofacitinib. The receptors stem from a human donor with alopecia areata.

The chain combines TRBV4-3 with TRBJ2-7, with D perhaps TRBD1 (5 bases). V was cut by 0 bases and J by 8 bases, with 11 bases left in between. The CDR3 is made up of 13 amino acids. Per germline, CDR1 LGHNA and CDR2 YSLEER. The CDR3 bases are TGCGCCAGCAGCCAAGATCAGGGATACCAGCAGTACTTC. Translated, it gives CASSQDQGYQQYF.

The gene calls are TRBV11-2 and TRBJ2-1; 12 bases match TRBD2. The V gene end was trimmed by 8 bases and the J gene end by 2 bases; junction bases not matched to a gene: 4. Germline CDR1 and CDR2: SGHAT and FQNNGV. This CDR3 has 15 residues. The CDR3 nucleotides read TGTGCCAGCCGCGGACTAGCGGGGACCTACAATGAGCAGTTCTTC. As protein: CASRGLAGTYNEQFF.

The V call is TRBV7-2, the J call TRBJ1-1; D is ambiguous. The CDR3 runs 11 residues. Germline V gives CDR1 SGHTA, CDR2 FQGNSA. The V end was cut by 5 bases, the J end by 7 bases, with 8 bases between. CDR3 sequence: CASSQSGEAFF. DNA of the CDR3: TGTGCCAGCAGCCAGTCTGGTGAAGCTTTCTTT. Full variable domain (remainder filled in from reference TRBV7-2 and TRBJ1-1): GAGVSQSPSNKVTEKGKDVELRCDPISGHTALYWYRQSLGQGLEFLIYFQGNSAPDKSGLPSDRFSAERTGGSVSTLTIQRTQQEDSAVYLCASSQSGEAFFGQGTRLTVV.

This clone was observed a handful of times. The CDR3 region is CSVLVDRGSPLHF. CDR3 coding DNA: TGCAGCGTCCTCGTCGACAGGGGCTCACCCCTCCACTTT. The V and J genes are TRBV29-1 and TRBJ1-6; 8 bases agree with TRBD1. This CDR3 has 13 amino acids. Germline V CDR1 and CDR2: SQVTM, ANQGSEA. Germline trimming cut 6 bases from V and 10 bases from J; bases unmatched to any gene: 8.

The J gene is TRBJ2-5, the V gene TRBV11-2; D remains ambiguous. Per the germline V gene, CDR1 is SGHAT and CDR2 is FQNNGV. With 2 bases removed from V and 8 bases from J, the gap between germline ends came to 9 bases. The CDR3 has 12 residues. The CDR3 DNA reads TGTGCCAGCAGCTTACAGGCCCCTACCCAGTACTTC. Encoded protein: CASSLQAPTQYF.

The gene calls are TRBV11-2 and TRBJ1-1; possible D gene TRBD1, 5 bases. The CDR3 has 15 amino acids. The germline CDR1 and CDR2 sequences are SGHAT and FQNNGV. V lost 5 bases, J lost 5 bases, and 18 bases lay in between. The CDR3, as DNA: TGTGCCAGCAGCCAACGGCGGGCAGGGAGGACTGAAGCTTTCTTT. Amino acid sequence: CASSQRRAGRTEAFF.

The chain joins TRBV12-5 to TRBJ2-5; no definite D call. V was pared by 6 bases and J by 4 bases, with 6 bases between. There are 11 residues in the CDR3. Germline V CDR1 and CDR2: LGHNT, FRNRAP. The CDR3 DNA follows: TGTGCTAGTGGGTGGTTAGAGACCCAGTACTTC. Translation: CASGWLETQYF.

The chain uses TRBV7-2 and TRBJ1-6; 7 nucleotides align to TRBD1. J lost 6 bases, V lost 2 bases, and 4 bases had no gene match. Germline CDR1 is SGHTA and CDR2 is FQGNSA. This CDR3 region has 15 residues. The CDR3 DNA reads as TGTGCCAGCAGCTTAAGACAGGGCAGTAATTCACCCCTCCACTTT. This translates into CASSLRQGSNSPLHF.

J is TRBJ1-1 and V is TRBV2; TRBD1 agrees at 9 bases. CDR1 SNHLY and CDR2 FYNNEI come from the germline V gene. J gave up 6 bases and V 6 bases, and 8 bases lay outside the gene matches. CDR3 size: 14 residues. The CDR3 spells CASRRGTGSPEAFF. The CDR3 DNA reads as TGTGCCAGCAGGAGGGGGACAGGGTCACCTGAAGCTTTCTTT.

The rearrangement uses TRBV5-6 and TRBJ1-1, with a tentative D call TRBD1 (6 bases). Between the trimmed V and J ends, which lost 4 bases and 0 bases, there was a span of 10 bases. Germline lookup yields CDR1 SGHDT and CDR2 YYEEEE. This CDR3 has 14 residues. The CDR3 here is CASSQQGLNTEAFF. The CDR3 DNA is TGTGCCAGCAGCCAACAGGGCTTGAACACTGAAGCTTTCTTT.

The chain carries TRBV4-3 and TRBJ1-1; D is unresolved. Trimming removed 0 bases from V and 11 bases from J, with 19 bases in between. Germline V CDR1 and CDR2: LGHNA, YSLEER. CDR3 length: 15 amino acids. The CDR3 loop reads CASSQDRNRASRAFF. The CDR3, as DNA: TGCGCCAGCAGCCAAGATCGGAACCGGGCCTCGAGGGCTTTCTTT.

The rearrangement links TRBV4-3 to TRBJ2-3, with D perhaps matching TRBD2 (6 bases). CDR1 is LGHNA, CDR2 YSLEER, per germline. This CDR3 has 14 amino acids. V dropped 0 bases and J dropped 5 bases, with 9 bases sitting between them. Here the CDR3 DNA reads TGCGCCAGCAGCCAAGACGCCGGGAGAGATACGCAGTATTTT. Protein product: CASSQDAGRDTQYF.

The chain joins TRBV2 to TRBJ1-3, with D hard to call. This CDR3 region has 14 residues. Trimming stripped 7 bases from V and 0 bases from J, with 10 bases between. Germline V CDR1 and CDR2: SNHLY, FYNNEI. The CDR3 region is CASKPDRSGNTIYF. DNA for the CDR3: TGTGCCAGCAAGCCGGACCGCTCTGGAAACACCATATATTTT.

There are a few counts of this clone. This chain connects TRBV7-2 to TRBJ1-5; 11 bases line up with TRBD1. The V and J ends lost 4 bases and 6 bases, in that order; junction bases with no gene match: 11. Looked up from germline, CDR1 is SGHTA and CDR2 is FQGNSA. This CDR3 has 17 amino acids. The CDR3: CASSYGTGGVSAQPQHF. In DNA form, the CDR3 reads TGTGCCAGCAGCTACGGGACAGGGGGTGTATCTGCTCAGCCCCAGCATTTT.

This clone was seen more than once but under ten times. This chain joins TRBV7-9 and TRBJ2-5; 10 bases match TRBD2. Germline CDR1 and CDR2: SEHNR and FQNEAQ (reference sequence). The J segment lost 1 base and the V segment lost 7 bases, leaving 6 bases of the junction unmatched. The CDR3 is 15 amino acids. CDR3 region: CASTPRTSGQETQYF. In nucleotides, the CDR3 is TGTGCCAGCACCCCGCGGACTAGCGGCCAAGAGACCCAGTACTTC.

This clone has a handful of counts. The V call is TRBV29-1, the J call TRBJ1-3, with 7 bases aligning to TRBD1. The CDR3 runs to 12 residues. Trimming cost V 7 bases and J 3 bases; bases outside gene matches: 3. CDR1 and CDR2 (germline): SQVTM, ANQGSEA. Written as DNA, the CDR3 is TGCAGCGCCCGACAGGGTGGAAACACCATATATTTT. Amino acid sequence: CSARQGGNTIYF.

The chain links TRBV19 to TRBJ2-5; D ambiguous. The CDR3 has 13 residues. Trimming removed 2 bases at V and 2 bases at J, with 6 bases between. The germline CDR1 and CDR2 sequences are LNHDA and SQIVND (reference sequence). This CDR3 is CASSIIRQETQYF. CDR3 sequence (DNA): TGTGCCAGTAGTATAATCAGACAAGAGACCCAGTACTTC.

The sample holds a few counts of this clone. Other DNA sequences of this sample code for an identical CDR3. The V call is TRBV7-2, the J call TRBJ1-5; 7 bases map to TRBD1. This CDR3 contains 14 residues. Looked up from germline, CDR1 is SGHTA and CDR2 is FQGNSA. The V gene end was trimmed by 5 bases and the J gene end by 5 bases; junction bases not matched to a gene: 6. CDR3 nucleotide sequence: TGTGCCAGCAGCCCAAGACAGGGCGATCAGCCCCAGCATTTT. Translation: CASSPRQGDQPQHF.

A few counts support this clone. This sequence joins TRBV29-1 and TRBJ2-3; D gene ambiguous. Germline V CDR1 and CDR2: SQVTM, ANQGSEA. The CDR3 totals 12 residues. V lost 4 bases, J lost 2 bases, and 7 bases lay in between. The CDR3 nucleotides are TGCAGCGTTGGTCCGGTCACAGATACGCAGTATTTT. This sequence encodes CSVGPVTDTQYF.

This clone showed up just once. The chain links TRBV4-3 to TRBJ2-1, with 9 bases aligning to TRBD2. J was trimmed by 3 bases and V by 4 bases; bases with no gene match: 4. The germline V gene encodes CDR1 LGHNA and CDR2 YSLEER. The CDR3 length is 15 residues. CDR3 in amino acids: CASSPGTSSYNEQFF. CDR3 DNA sequence: TGCGCCAGCAGCCCCGGGACTAGCAGCTACAATGAGCAGTTCTTC.

V and J are TRBV19 and TRBJ1-5; unclear D gene. Trimming stripped 1 base from V and 3 bases from J, with 7 bases between. The CDR3 sequence is 14 residues long. Germline CDR1 is LNHDA and CDR2 is SQIVND (reference sequence). DNA of the CDR3: TGTGCCAGTAGTATAGGGTCGGACAATCAGCCCCAGCATTTT. This encodes CASSIGSDNQPQHF.

The chain uses TRBV4-3 and TRBJ2-3; a possible D gene is TRBD2 (6 bases). The germline gives CDR1 LGHNA, CDR2 YSLEER. The CDR3 sequence is 13 residues long. The V end was cut by 2 bases, the J end by 5 bases, with 8 bases between. CDR3: CASSQWGGDTQYF. Written as DNA, the CDR3 is TGCGCCAGCAGCCAATGGGGAGGAGATACGCAGTATTTT.

This clone was observed a few times. V gene TRBV4-3 combines with J gene TRBJ2-1, with 9 bases lining up with TRBD2. V dropped 6 bases and J dropped 9; count of bases not matched to a gene: 9. This CDR3 comprises 14 residues. The germline gives CDR1 LGHNA, CDR2 YSLEER. The CDR3 nucleotides are TGCGCCAGCAGGAGTAGCGGGGGCCCCAGTGAGCAGTTCTTC. This sequence encodes CASRSSGGPSEQFF.

V and J are TRBV7-2 and TRBJ2-7; D might be TRBD2 (6 bases). The CDR3 spans 16 residues. Trimming took off 4 bases at V and 9 bases at J, with 25 bases between the two ends. CDR1 is SGHTA and CDR2 is FQGNSA in the germline V gene. CDR3 DNA sequence: TGTGCCAGCAGCTCCCGTGGGGCGGGGTCGCCACTCGGGCAGTACTTC. This encodes CASSSRGAGSPLGQYF.

The J gene is TRBJ2-5, the V gene TRBV7-9; 7 bases are shared with TRBD2. V was pared by 2 bases and J by 4 bases, with 7 bases of the junction left unmatched. CDR1 is SEHNR and CDR2 is FQNEAQ in the germline V gene (reference sequence). The CDR3 runs 15 residues. CDR3 in amino acids: CASSLRAGIGETQYF. The CDR3 DNA follows: TGTGCCAGCAGCTTAAGAGCGGGGATTGGAGAGACCCAGTACTTC. The full variable domain, with the rest looked up from reference TRBV7-9 and TRBJ2-5, is DTGVSQNPRHKITKRGQNVTFRCDPISEHNRLYWYRQTLGQGPEFLTYFQNEAQLEKSRLLSDRFSAERPKGSFSTLEIQRTEQGDSAMYLCASSLRAGIGETQYFGPGTRLLVL.

The V and J genes are TRBV9 and TRBJ2-7; D is ambiguous. The V gene lost 0 bases and the J gene lost 6 bases, with 16 bases spanning the gap. This CDR3 comprises 15 residues. Germline V gene lookup returns CDR1 SGDLS and CDR2 YYNGEE. The CDR3 coding sequence is TGTGCCAGCAGCGTAGATCCCCTCCCGAGCCGCGAGCAGTACTTC. This codes for CASSVDPLPSREQYF.

V is TRBV5-1 and J is TRBJ2-7; 8 nucleotides agree with TRBD2. After removal of 4 bases from V and 7 bases from J, the junction contained 7 bases not matched to a gene. The CDR3 totals 13 residues. Germline V gives CDR1 SGHRS, CDR2 YFSETQ. The CDR3 DNA is TGCGCCAGCAGCGGCGGGACTAGTTGGGAGCAGTACTTC. This codes for CASSGGTSWEQYF.

V gene TRBV6-5 combines with J gene TRBJ1-1, with D unresolved. V was trimmed by 3 bases and J by 12 bases, leaving 17 bases between them. From germline, CDR1 is MNHEY and CDR2 SVGAGI. This CDR3 has 13 residues. CDR3 residues: CASSYRRVDTTFF. The CDR3, as DNA: TGTGCCAGCAGTTATAGGAGGGTTGACACCACTTTCTTT.

V gene TRBV4-3 combines with J gene TRBJ2-6; 9 positions agree with TRBD2. The V gene's germline CDR1 is LGHNA and CDR2 YSLEER. The CDR3 is made up of 18 amino acids. The ends lost 0 bases at V and 0 bases at J; junction bases unmatched: 3. The CDR3 region is CASSQDSGGTSGANVLTF. The DNA of the CDR3 is TGCGCCAGCAGCCAAGACAGCGGGGGGACCTCTGGGGCCAACGTCCTGACTTTC.

The rearrangement joins TRBV9 to TRBJ2-1; TRBD2 agrees at 10 bases. CDR3 size: 21 residues. Trimming took 3 bases from V and 3 from J; bases not matched to a gene: 21. Germline V gene sequence: CDR1 SGDLS, CDR2 YYNGEE. The CDR3 nucleotides are TGTGCCAGCAGCGAGACCTTAGCGGGGGGCTCTCTCACCCCGTACTACAATGAGCAGTTCTTC. Translating gives CASSETLAGGSLTPYYNEQFF. Looking up the rest from reference TRBV9 and TRBJ2-1 gives the full variable domain: DSGVTQTPKHLITATGQRVTLRCSPRSGDLSVYWYQQSLDQGLQFLIQYYNGEERAKGNILERFSAQQFPDLHSELNLSSLELGDSALYFCASSETLAGGSLTPYYNEQFFGPGTRLTVL.

This clone was counted a few times. The chain is built from TRBV10-3 and TRBJ2-3, with 8 bases fitting TRBD2. The CDR3 has 19 residues. CDR1 and CDR2 (germline): ENHRY, SYGVKD. V gave up 2 bases and J gave up 2 bases; unmatched junction bases: 15. In nucleotides, the CDR3 is TGTGCCATCAGTGAGGAGGGAGCGCCTATCGGGGGGGCCACAGATACGCAGTATTTT. It codes for CAISEEGAPIGGATDTQYF.

This chain uses TRBV5-6 with TRBJ2-6; D remains ambiguous. Germline values: CDR1 SGHDT, CDR2 YYEEEE. V was trimmed by 1 base and J by 0 bases, leaving 14 bases between them. The CDR3 has 18 residues. DNA for the CDR3: TGTGCCAGCAGCTTGTTTGCAGGCCCGTACTCTGGGGCCAACGTCCTGACTTTC. Translating it yields CASSLFAGPYSGANVLTF.